Listed here are 25 T cell receptor beta chains from one sample, sequenced in a study of T-cell memory formation after mild COVID-19. TCRdb processed the 5' RACE reads anew with MiXCR; each CDR3 protein has one entry. The sample holds over 150,000 distinct CDR3 sequences, under 20% seen once. The specimen was PBMCs or a T cell subset sorted from them (not recorded which). The source is a man between 18 and 35 years old who had mild COVID-19 (a few samples of this study predate the infection). Cell type and time point are not known.

V is TRBV7-2 and J is TRBJ1-1; D is uncertain. Germline V gives CDR1 SGHTA, CDR2 FQGNSA. The V end lost 5 bases, the J end lost 4 bases, and 11 bases lay between the germline ends. This CDR3 comprises 13 residues. The CDR3 is CASSQGSGTEAFF. CDR3 nucleotide sequence: TGTGCCAGCAGCCAAGGTTCGGGCACTGAAGCTTTCTTT.

In this sample, this clonotype turned up a few times. The V call is TRBV7-2, the J call TRBJ2-5, with 11 bases fitting TRBD2. Germline-derived CDR1 and CDR2 are SGHTA and FQGNSA. This CDR3 region has 15 residues. V dropped 1 base and J dropped 5; count of bases not matched to a gene: 3. The CDR3 nucleotides are TGTGCCAGCAGCTTAGTGGCTAGCGGGGGGGAGACCCAGTACTTC. As protein: CASSLVASGGETQYF.

This clonotype was counted between two and nine times. The chain employs TRBV20-1 and TRBJ1-5; possibly TRBD1 for D (5 bases). Germline V gene data show CDR1 as DFQATT and CDR2 as SNEGSKA (reference sequence). CDR3 length equals 15 residues. With 5 bases removed from V and 3 bases from J, the gap between germline ends came to 17 bases. This CDR3 reads CSAPLPSGPNQPQHF. In DNA form, the CDR3 reads TGCAGTGCTCCACTCCCATCGGGGCCCAATCAGCCCCAGCATTTT.

This clonotype was recorded a few times. The chain is built from TRBV7-8 and TRBJ1-3, with D hard to call. Germline V gives CDR1 SGHVS, CDR2 FQNEAQ. The CDR3 runs 14 residues. With 5 bases removed from V and 0 bases from J, the gap between germline ends came to 8 bases. The CDR3, as DNA: TGTGCCAGCAGCCCGAAGTACTCTGGAAACACCATATATTTT. Encoded protein: CASSPKYSGNTIYF.

The chain employs TRBV5-1 and TRBJ2-3; 10 bases are shared with TRBD2. CDR3 length: 15 residues. Germline CDR1 reads SGHRS; CDR2 reads YFSETQ. J was trimmed by 2 bases and V by 4 bases; bases with no gene match: 4. This chain's CDR3 is CASSPGLATTDTQYF. The CDR3 nucleotides read TGCGCCAGCAGCCCGGGACTAGCGACCACAGATACGCAGTATTTT.

The chain is built from TRBV4-3 and TRBJ2-7, with TRBD2 as a possible D gene (6 bases). Looked up from germline, CDR1 is LGHNA and CDR2 is YSLEER. V lost 4 bases and J lost 2, with 9 bases in between. This CDR3 contains 13 residues. CDR3 sequence reads: CASSREVAYEQYF. The CDR3 DNA is TGCGCCAGCAGCCGGGAGGTCGCCTACGAGCAGTACTTC.

The table lists this clonotype with a few counts. The chain combines TRBV2 with TRBJ2-5; D uncertain. This CDR3 contains 15 residues. Germline values: CDR1 SNHLY, CDR2 FYNNEI. V was trimmed by 4 bases and J by 1 base, leaving 13 bases between them. CDR3 amino acids: CASSGIRLRQETQYF. The CDR3, as DNA: TGTGCCAGCAGTGGGATCAGGTTACGCCAAGAGACCCAGTACTTC. The full variable domain, with the rest looked up from reference TRBV2 and TRBJ2-5, is EPEVTQTPSHQVTQMGQEVILRCVPISNHLYFYWYRQILGQKVEFLVSFYNNEISEKSEIFDDQFSVERPDGSNFTLKIRSTKLEDSAMYFCASSGIRLRQETQYFGPGTRLLVL.

V is TRBV6-5 and J is TRBJ1-6, with a possible D match to TRBD1 (6 bases). Germline loops: CDR1 MNHEY, CDR2 SVGAGI. V was trimmed by 2 bases and J by 5 bases, leaving 13 bases between them. The CDR3 contains 16 residues. The CDR3 sequence is CASSYGGATHNSPLHF. The CDR3 region has the DNA TGTGCCAGCAGTTACGGGGGGGCAACCCATAATTCACCCCTCCACTTT.

This clonotype was detected only a few times. DNA for the CDR3: TGTGCCAGCAGCCGAAGGGCGGGCGATCCAGGTTCACCCCTCCACTTT. Its protein product is CASSRRAGDPGSPLHF. This chain joins TRBV7-2 and TRBJ1-6; D is undetermined. V was trimmed by 5 bases and J by 9 bases, leaving 20 bases between them. Germline CDR1 is SGHTA and CDR2 is FQGNSA. This CDR3 is built from 16 residues.

For the CDR3, the DNA is TGTGCCAGCAGTTCGGGACTAACCACAGATACGCAGTATTTT. As protein: CASSSGLTTDTQYF. The chain uses TRBV6-2 or TRBV6-3 and TRBJ2-3, with 7 nucleotides matching TRBD2. V lost 4 bases to trimming and J lost 2 bases; unmatched junction nucleotides: 3. Germline CDR1 is MNHEY and CDR2 is SVGEGT. The CDR3 runs 14 residues.

J is TRBJ2-7 and V is TRBV14, with D possibly matching TRBD1 (5 bases). Germline values: CDR1 SGHDN, CDR2 FVKESK. This CDR3 region has 13 residues. V was clipped by 5 bases and J by 3 bases, with 11 bases between them. CDR3 coding DNA: TGTGCCAGCAGCGACACAGGTTTCTACGAGCAGTACGTC. It yields the protein CASSDTGFYEQYV.

The chain uses TRBV6-5 and TRBJ1-5; 8 bases are shared with TRBD1. V lost 6 bases and J lost 9; bases outside the gene matches: 7. The CDR3 is 13 amino acids. CDR1 MNHEY and CDR2 SVGAGI come from the germline V gene. CDR3 DNA: TGTGCCAGCAGAGCAGGGGGCAATACGCCCCAGCATTTT. Its protein is CASRAGGNTPQHF.

The table lists this clonotype with a few counts. This chain joins TRBV27 and TRBJ1-1; D is unclear. Between the trimmed V and J ends, which lost 8 bases and 3 bases, there was a span of 19 bases. The CDR3 totals 15 residues. The germline V gene encodes CDR1 MNHEY and CDR2 SMNVEV (reference sequence). The CDR3 here is CASGRNHDRDTEAFF. CDR3 DNA sequence: TGTGCCAGCGGGCGGAATCACGACCGGGACACTGAAGCTTTCTTT.

The chain joins TRBV3-1 to TRBJ1-1; D unclear. The CDR3 is 14 residues long. Deletions cut 1 base from V and 6 bases from J, with 12 bases between. Germline CDR1 and CDR2: LGHDT and YNNKEL (reference sequence). CDR3: CASSQVPREAEAFF. In DNA, the CDR3 is TGTGCCAGCAGCCAAGTCCCTCGTGAGGCTGAAGCTTTCTTT. The whole variable domain, filled in from reference TRBV3-1 and TRBJ1-1, reads DTAVSQTPKYLVTQMGNDKSIKCEQNLGHDTMYWYKQDSKKFLKIMFSYNNKELIINETVPNRFSPKSPDKAHLNLHINSLELGDSAVYFCASSQVPREAEAFFGQGTRLTVV.

This clonotype has more than one count but fewer than ten. This chain connects TRBV24-1 to TRBJ2-1; D is uncertain. Trimming removed 9 bases from V and 10 bases from J, with 15 bases in between. Germline CDR1 and CDR2: KGHDR and SFDVKD. This CDR3 spans 12 amino acids. This CDR3 is CATSGGDREQFF. In DNA, the CDR3 is TGTGCCACCTCAGGTGGCGACCGAGAGCAGTTCTTC.

V is TRBV2 and J is TRBJ2-6; unclear D gene. The V end was cut by 7 bases, the J end by 0 bases, with 16 bases between. CDR3 length equals 17 residues. Germline loops: CDR1 SNHLY, CDR2 FYNNEI. This CDR3 is CASTVETLTSGANVLTF. CDR3 nucleotides: TGTGCCAGCACAGTCGAGACACTTACCTCTGGGGCCAACGTCCTGACTTTC.

This clonotype was seen a few times. The chain recombines TRBV7-2 with TRBJ2-3; 10 bases align to TRBD2. The CDR3 sequence is 17 residues long. Germline V gene lookup returns CDR1 SGHTA and CDR2 FQGNSA. V was pared by 3 bases and J by 0 bases, with 6 bases of the junction left unmatched. The CDR3 DNA reads as TGTGCCAGCAGCTTTAGCGGGGGGCCCCTTAGCACAGATACGCAGTATTTT. Its translation: CASSFSGGPLSTDTQYF. Filled out from reference TRBV7-2 and TRBJ2-3, the complete variable domain reads GAGVSQSPSNKVTEKGKDVELRCDPISGHTALYWYRQSLGQGLEFLIYFQGNSAPDKSGLPSDRFSAERTGGSVSTLTIQRTQQEDSAVYLCASSFSGGPLSTDTQYFGPGTRLTVL.

This chain uses TRBV15 with TRBJ1-2, with D perhaps matching TRBD1 (6 bases). Germline CDR1 is LNHNV and CDR2 is YYDKDF (reference sequence). Trimming took off 3 bases at V and 2 bases at J, with 10 bases between the two ends. The CDR3 runs to 14 residues. CDR3 amino acids: CATSRGAGNYGYTF. The CDR3 nucleotides are TGTGCCACCAGCAGGGGGGCAGGGAACTATGGCTACACCTTC.

The table lists this clonotype with a few counts. The gene calls are TRBV10-2 and TRBJ2-5; a weak D match, TRBD2 (6 bases). The length of the CDR3 is 13 residues. Trimming removed 9 bases from V and 2 bases from J, with 13 bases in between. Germline CDR1 WSHSY, CDR2 SAAADI. CDR3 residues: CARSRGEQETQYF. For the CDR3, the DNA is TGCGCCAGGTCCCGCGGGGAGCAAGAGACCCAGTACTTC.

J is TRBJ1-5 and V is TRBV12-3 or TRBV12-4; 7 positions match TRBD1. V was clipped by 4 bases and J by 3 bases; unmatched bases: 3. CDR3 length equals 14 residues. CDR3 residues: CASSSTGNNQPQHF. In nucleotides, the CDR3 is TGTGCCAGCAGTTCGACAGGGAACAATCAGCCCCAGCATTTT.

This clonotype was detected a few times. The chain combines TRBV29-1 with TRBJ1-1; D is undetermined. The CDR3 is 13 residues long. Germline lookup yields CDR1 SQVTM and CDR2 ANQGSEA. Trimming left V 4 bases short and J 0 bases short, with 9 bases between. The CDR3 loop reads CSVVRRLNTEAFF. The CDR3 DNA sequence: TGCAGCGTTGTAAGGCGTCTGAACACTGAAGCTTTCTTT.

J is TRBJ2-5 and V is TRBV25-1, with TRBD2 as a possible D gene (6 bases). This CDR3 region has 16 residues. The germline V gene encodes CDR1 MGHDK and CDR2 SYGVNS. Trimming removed 1 base at V and 1 base at J, with 13 bases between. The CDR3 reads CASSESGATSQETQYF. The DNA of the CDR3 is TGTGCCAGCAGTGAATCGGGAGCGACCAGCCAAGAGACCCAGTACTTC.

The CDR3 coding sequence is TGTGCCAGCAGCTTGGGCGAGAATCCCTACAATGAGCAGTTCTTC. Encoded protein: CASSLGENPYNEQFF. The gene calls are TRBV7-3 and TRBJ2-1; no reliable D call. This CDR3 comprises 15 residues. V shed 3 bases and J shed 2 bases, with 11 bases lying between them. The germline V gene encodes CDR1 SGHTA and CDR2 FQGTGA.

This clonotype has a handful of counts. V gene TRBV5-1 combines with J gene TRBJ2-5; TRBD2 is a possible D gene (6 bases). This CDR3 spans 14 amino acids. CDR1 and CDR2 (germline): SGHRS, YFSETQ. V lost 6 bases and J lost 4, with 16 bases in between. CDR3 amino acids: CASNPGTVGETQYF. In DNA form, the CDR3 reads TGCGCCAGCAACCCCGGGACTGTCGGAGAGACCCAGTACTTC.

The table lists this clonotype with a few counts. Written as DNA, the CDR3 is TGTGCCAGCAGCTTAGCGCCGGCTATCCATAATTCACCCCTCCACTTT. This translates into CASSLAPAIHNSPLHF. V usage is TRBV7-9 and J usage is TRBJ1-6; D not certain. This CDR3 is 16 amino acids long. Germline V gene sequence: CDR1 SEHNR, CDR2 FQNEAQ (reference sequence). V was clipped by 0 bases and J by 5 bases, with 11 bases between them.